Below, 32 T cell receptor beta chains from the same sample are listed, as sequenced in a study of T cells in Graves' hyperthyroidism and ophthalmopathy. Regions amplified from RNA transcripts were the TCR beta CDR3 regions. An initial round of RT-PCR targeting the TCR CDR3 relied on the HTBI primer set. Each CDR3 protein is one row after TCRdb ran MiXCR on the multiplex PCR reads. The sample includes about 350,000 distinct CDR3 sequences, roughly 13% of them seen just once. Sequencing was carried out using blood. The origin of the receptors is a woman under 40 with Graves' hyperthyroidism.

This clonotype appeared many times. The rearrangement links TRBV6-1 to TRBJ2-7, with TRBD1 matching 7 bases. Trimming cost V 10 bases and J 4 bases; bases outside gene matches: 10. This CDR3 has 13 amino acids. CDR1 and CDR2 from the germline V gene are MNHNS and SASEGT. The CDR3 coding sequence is TGTGCCACCACAGGGGACGGCCTTTACGAGCAGTACTTC. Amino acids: CATTGDGLYEQYF.

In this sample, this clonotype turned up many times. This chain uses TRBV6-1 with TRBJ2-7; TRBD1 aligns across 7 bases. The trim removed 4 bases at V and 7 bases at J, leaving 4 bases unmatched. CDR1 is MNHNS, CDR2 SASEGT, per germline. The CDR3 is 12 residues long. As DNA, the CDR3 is TGTGCCAGCAGTGGGGGACAGCGAGAGCAGTACTTC. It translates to CASSGGQREQYF.

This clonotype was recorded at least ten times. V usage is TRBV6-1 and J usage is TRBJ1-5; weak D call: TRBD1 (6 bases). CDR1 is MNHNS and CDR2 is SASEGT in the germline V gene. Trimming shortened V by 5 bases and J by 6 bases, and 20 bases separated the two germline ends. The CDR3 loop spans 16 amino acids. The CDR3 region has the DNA TGTGCCAGCAGTTCCCATTACGGGGGCGCCGGTCAGCCCCAGCATTTT. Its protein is CASSSHYGGAGQPQHF.

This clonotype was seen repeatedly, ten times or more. CDR3 sequence (DNA): TGTGCCACCTCCCGGTCGCTAGCGGAGGGGAATGAGCAGTTCTTC. Protein sequence: CATSRSLAEGNEQFF. This sequence joins TRBV12-3 or TRBV12-4 and TRBJ2-1; 7 nucleotides line up with TRBD2. V dropped 10 bases and J dropped 7; count of bases not matched to a gene: 16. CDR3 length: 15 amino acids.

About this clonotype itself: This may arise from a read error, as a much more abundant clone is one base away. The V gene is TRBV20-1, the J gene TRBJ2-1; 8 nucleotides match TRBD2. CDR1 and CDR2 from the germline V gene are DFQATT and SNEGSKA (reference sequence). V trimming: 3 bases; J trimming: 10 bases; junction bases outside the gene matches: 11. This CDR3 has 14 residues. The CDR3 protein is CSASEVAGLDEQFF. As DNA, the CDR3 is TGCAGTGCTAGTGAGGTAGCGGGATTGGACGAGCAGTTCTTC.

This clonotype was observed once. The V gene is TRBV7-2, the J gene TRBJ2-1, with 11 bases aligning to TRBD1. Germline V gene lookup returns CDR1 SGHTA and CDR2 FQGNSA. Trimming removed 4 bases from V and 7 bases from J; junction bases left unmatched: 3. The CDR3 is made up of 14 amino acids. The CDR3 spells CASSWGQGGNEQFF. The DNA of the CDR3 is TGTGCCAGCAGCTGGGGACAGGGGGGAAATGAGCAGTTCTTC.

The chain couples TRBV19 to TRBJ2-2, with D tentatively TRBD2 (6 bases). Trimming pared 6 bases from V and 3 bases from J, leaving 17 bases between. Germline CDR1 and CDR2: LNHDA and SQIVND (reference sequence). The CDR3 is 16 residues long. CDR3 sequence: CASSRLGWRHTGELFF. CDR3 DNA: TGTGCCAGTAGCAGACTAGGGTGGAGGCACACCGGGGAGCTGTTTTTT.

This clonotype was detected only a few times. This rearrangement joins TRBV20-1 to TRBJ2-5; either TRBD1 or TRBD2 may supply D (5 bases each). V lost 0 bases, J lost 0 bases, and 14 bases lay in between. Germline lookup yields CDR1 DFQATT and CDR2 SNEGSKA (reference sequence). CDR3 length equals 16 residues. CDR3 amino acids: CSARDPWDPNQETQYF. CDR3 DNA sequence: TGCAGTGCTAGAGATCCTTGGGACCCCAACCAAGAGACCCAGTACTTC.

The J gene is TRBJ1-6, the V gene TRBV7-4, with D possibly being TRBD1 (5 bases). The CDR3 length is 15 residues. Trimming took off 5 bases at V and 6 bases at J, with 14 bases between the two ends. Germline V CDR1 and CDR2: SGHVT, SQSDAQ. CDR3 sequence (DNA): TGTGCCAGCAGCCCTCAGGACACTTTTAATTCACCCCTCCACTTT. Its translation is CASSPQDTFNSPLHF.

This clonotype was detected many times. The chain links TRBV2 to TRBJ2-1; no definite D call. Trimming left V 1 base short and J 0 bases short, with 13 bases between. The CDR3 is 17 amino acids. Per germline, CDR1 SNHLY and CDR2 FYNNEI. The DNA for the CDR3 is TGTGCCAGCAGTGAAGTGTCTCGGGTAGGCTCCTACAATGAGCAGTTCTTC. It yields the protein CASSEVSRVGSYNEQFF. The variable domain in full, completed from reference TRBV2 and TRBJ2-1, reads EPEVTQTPSHQVTQMGQEVILRCVPISNHLYFYWYRQILGQKVEFLVSFYNNEISEKSEIFDDQFSVERPDGSNFTLKIRSTKLEDSAMYFCASSEVSRVGSYNEQFFGPGTRLTVL.

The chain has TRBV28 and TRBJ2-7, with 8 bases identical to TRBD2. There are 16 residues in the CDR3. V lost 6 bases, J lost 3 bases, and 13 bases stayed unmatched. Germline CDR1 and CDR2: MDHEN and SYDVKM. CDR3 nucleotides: TGTGCCAGCAGGGTTACTATCTCTACTAGCGGCTACGAGCAGTACTTC. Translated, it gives CASRVTISTSGYEQYF.

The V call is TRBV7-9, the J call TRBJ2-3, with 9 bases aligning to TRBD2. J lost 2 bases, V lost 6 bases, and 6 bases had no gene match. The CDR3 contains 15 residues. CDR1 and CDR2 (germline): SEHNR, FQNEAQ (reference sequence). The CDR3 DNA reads TGTGCCAGCAGTGAAGCGGGAGGTAACACAGATACGCAGTATTTT. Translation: CASSEAGGNTDTQYF.

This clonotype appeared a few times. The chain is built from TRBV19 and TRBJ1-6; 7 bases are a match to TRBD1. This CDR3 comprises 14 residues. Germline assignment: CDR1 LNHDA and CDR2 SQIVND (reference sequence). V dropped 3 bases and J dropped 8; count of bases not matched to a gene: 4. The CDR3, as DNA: TGTGCCAGTAGTATTTACAGGGGAGATTCACCCCTCCACTTT. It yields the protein CASSIYRGDSPLHF.

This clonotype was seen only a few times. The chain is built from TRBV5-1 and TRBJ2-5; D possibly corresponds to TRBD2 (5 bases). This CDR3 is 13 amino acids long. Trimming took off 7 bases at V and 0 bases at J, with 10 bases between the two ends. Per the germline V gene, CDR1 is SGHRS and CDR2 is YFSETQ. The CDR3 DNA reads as TGCGCCAGCGCGCCCGGGAACCAAGAGACCCAGTACTTC. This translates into CASAPGNQETQYF.

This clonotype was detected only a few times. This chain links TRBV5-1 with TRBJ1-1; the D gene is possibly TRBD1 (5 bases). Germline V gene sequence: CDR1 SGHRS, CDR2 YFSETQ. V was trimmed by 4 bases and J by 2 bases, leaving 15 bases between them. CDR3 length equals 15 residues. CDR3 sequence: CASSQLTDQNTEAFF. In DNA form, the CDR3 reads TGCGCCAGCAGCCAACTGACAGACCAAAACACTGAAGCTTTCTTT.

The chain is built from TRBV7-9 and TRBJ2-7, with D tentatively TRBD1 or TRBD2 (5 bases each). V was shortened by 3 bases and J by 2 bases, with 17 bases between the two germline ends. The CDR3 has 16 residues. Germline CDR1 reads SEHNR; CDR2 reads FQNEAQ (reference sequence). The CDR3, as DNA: TGTGCCAGCAGCTTGAGTTCCGGGGCCTTCGCCTACGAGCAGTACTTC. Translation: CASSLSSGAFAYEQYF.

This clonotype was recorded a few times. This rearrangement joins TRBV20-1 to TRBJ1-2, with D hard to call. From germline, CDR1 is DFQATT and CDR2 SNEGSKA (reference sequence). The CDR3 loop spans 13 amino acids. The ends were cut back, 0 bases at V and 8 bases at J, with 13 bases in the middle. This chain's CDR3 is CSARDLGYEGYTF. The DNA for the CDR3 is TGCAGTGCTAGAGATTTGGGCTATGAAGGCTACACCTTC.

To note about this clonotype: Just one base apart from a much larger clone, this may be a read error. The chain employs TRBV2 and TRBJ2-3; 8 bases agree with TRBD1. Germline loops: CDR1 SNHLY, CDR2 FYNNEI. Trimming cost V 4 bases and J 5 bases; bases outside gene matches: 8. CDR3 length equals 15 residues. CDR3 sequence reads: CASSARGLDVDTQYF. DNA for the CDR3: TGTGCCAGCAGTGCCAGGGGGCTGGACGTAGATACGCAGTATTTT. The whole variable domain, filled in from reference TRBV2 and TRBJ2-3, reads EPEVTQTPSHQVTQMGQEVILRCVPISNHLYFYWYRQILGQKVEFLVSFYNNEISEKSEIFDDQFSVERPDGSNFTLKIRSTKLEDSAMYFCASSARGLDVDTQYFGPGTRLTVL.

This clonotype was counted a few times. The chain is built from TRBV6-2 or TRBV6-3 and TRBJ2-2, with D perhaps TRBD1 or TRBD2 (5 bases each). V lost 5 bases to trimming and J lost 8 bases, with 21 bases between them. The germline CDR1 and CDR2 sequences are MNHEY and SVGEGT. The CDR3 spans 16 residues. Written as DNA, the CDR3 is TGTGCCAGCAGTCCCCCCGTAAGGGGTCCGGGGGGGGAGCTGTTTTTT. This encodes CASSPPVRGPGGELFF.

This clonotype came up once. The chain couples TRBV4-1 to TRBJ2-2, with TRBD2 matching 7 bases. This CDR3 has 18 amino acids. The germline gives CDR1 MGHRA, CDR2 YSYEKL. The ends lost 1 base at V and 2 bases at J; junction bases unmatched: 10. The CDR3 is CASSQVRVLADNTGELFF. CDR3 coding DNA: TGCGCCAGCAGCCAAGTTCGGGTGCTAGCGGACAACACCGGGGAGCTGTTTTTT.

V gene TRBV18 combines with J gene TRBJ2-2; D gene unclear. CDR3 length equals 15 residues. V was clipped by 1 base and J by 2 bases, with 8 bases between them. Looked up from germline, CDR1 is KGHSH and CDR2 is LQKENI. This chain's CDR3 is CASSPREPNTGELFF. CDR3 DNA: TGTGCCAGCTCACCACGAGAACCCAACACCGGGGAGCTGTTTTTT.

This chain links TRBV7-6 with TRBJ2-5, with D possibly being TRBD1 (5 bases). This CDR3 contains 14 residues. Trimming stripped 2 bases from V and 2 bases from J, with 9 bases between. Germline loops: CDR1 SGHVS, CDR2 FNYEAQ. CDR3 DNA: TGTGCCAGCAGCTTATTTCAGGGACAAGAGACCCAGTACTTC. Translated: CASSLFQGQETQYF. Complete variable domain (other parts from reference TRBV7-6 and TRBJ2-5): GAGVSQSPRYKVTKRGQDVALRCDPISGHVSLYWYRQALGQGPEFLTYFNYEAQQDKSGLPNDRFSAERPEGSISTLTIQRTEQRDSAMYRCASSLFQGQETQYFGPGTRLLVL.

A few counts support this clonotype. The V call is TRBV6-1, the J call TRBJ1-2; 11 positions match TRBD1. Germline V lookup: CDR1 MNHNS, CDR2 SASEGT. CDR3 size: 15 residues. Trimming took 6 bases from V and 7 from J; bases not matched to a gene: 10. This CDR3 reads CASRGRTGGAGGYTF. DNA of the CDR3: TGTGCCAGCAGGGGAAGGACAGGGGGCGCGGGTGGCTACACCTTC.

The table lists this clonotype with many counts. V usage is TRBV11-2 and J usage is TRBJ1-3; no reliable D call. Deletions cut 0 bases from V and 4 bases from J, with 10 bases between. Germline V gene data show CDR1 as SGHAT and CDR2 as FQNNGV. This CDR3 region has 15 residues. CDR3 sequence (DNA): TGTGCCAGCAGCTTAGAGTCGGCAACAGGAAACACCATATATTTT. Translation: CASSLESATGNTIYF.

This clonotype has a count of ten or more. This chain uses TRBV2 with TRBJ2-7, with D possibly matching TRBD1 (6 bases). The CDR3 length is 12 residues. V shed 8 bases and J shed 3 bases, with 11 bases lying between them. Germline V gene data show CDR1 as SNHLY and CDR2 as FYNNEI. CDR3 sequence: CASQGQSYEQYF. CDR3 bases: TGTGCCAGCCAGGGGCAGAGCTACGAGCAGTACTTC.

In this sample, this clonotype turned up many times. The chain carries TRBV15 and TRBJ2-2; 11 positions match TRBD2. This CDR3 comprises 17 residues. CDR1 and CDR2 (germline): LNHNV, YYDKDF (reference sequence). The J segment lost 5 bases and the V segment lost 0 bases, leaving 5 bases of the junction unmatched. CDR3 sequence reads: CATSRDPGTSGTGELFF. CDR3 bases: TGTGCCACCAGCAGAGATCCCGGGACTAGCGGAACCGGGGAGCTGTTTTTT.

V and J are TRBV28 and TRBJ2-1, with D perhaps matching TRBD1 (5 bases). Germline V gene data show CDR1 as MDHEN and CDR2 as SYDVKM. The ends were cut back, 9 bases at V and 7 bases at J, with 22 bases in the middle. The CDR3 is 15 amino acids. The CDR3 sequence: CASWAAAGNSNEQFF. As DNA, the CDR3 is TGTGCCAGTTGGGCCGCGGCAGGGAATAGTAATGAGCAGTTCTTC.

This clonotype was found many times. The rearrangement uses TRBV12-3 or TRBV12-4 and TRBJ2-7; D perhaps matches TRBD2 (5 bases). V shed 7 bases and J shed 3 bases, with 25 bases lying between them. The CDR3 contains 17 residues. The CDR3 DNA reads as TGTGCCAGCACTTTGATCTTCGGAGAGGGAACAAGCTACGAGCAGTACTTC. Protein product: CASTLIFGEGTSYEQYF.

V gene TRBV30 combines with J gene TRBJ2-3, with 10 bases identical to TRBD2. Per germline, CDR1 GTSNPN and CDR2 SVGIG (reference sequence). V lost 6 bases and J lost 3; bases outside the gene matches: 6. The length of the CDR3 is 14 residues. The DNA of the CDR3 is TGTGCCTGTTGTTTGGGACTAGCGACAGATACGCAGTATTTT. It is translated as CACCLGLATDTQYF.

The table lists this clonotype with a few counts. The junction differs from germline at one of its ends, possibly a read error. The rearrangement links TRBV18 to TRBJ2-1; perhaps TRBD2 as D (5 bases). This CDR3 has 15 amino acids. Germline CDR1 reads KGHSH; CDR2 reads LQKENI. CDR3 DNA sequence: TGTGCCAGCTCACCGGAGGCAGTCCGATACACTGAGCAGTTCTTC. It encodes CASSPEAVRYTEQFF.

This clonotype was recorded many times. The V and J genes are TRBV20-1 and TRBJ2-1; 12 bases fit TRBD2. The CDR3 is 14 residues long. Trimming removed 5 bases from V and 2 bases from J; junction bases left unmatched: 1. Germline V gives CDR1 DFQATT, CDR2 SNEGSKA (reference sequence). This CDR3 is CSASSGRAYNEQFF. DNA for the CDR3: TGCAGTGCTTCTAGCGGGAGGGCCTACAATGAGCAGTTCTTC.

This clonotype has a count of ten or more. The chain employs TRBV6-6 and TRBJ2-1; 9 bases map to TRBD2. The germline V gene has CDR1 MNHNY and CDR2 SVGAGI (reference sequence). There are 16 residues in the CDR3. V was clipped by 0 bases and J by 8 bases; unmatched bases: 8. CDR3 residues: CASSYSGGRALDEQFF. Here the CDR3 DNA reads TGTGCCAGCAGTTACTCAGGCGGGAGGGCCCTCGATGAGCAGTTCTTC.